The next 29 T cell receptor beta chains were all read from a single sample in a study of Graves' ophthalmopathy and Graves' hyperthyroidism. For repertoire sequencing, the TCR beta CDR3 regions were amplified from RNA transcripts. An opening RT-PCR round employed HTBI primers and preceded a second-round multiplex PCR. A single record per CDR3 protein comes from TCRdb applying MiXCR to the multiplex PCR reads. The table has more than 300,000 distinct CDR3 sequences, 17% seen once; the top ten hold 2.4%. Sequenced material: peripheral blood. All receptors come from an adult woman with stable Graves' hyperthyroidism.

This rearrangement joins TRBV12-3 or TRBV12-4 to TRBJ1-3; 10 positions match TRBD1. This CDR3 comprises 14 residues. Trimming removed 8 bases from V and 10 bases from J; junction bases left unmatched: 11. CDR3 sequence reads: CASRSTGQGRTIYF. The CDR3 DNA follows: TGTGCCAGCCGTTCGACGGGACAGGGGAGAACCATATATTTT.

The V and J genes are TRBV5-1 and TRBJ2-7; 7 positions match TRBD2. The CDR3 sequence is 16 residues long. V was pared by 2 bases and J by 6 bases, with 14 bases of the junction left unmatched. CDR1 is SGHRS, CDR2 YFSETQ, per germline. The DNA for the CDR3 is TGCGCCAGCAGCTTACTAGTGGGAGGGCGTTTGGGCGAGCAGTACTTC. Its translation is CASSLLVGGRLGEQYF.

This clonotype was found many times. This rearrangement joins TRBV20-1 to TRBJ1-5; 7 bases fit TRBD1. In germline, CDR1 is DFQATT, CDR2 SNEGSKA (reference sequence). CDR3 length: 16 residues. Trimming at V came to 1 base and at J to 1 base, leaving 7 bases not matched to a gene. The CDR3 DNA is TGCAGTGCTAGAGCTACGACAGGGATGAGCAATCAGCCCCAGCATTTT. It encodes CSARATTGMSNQPQHF.

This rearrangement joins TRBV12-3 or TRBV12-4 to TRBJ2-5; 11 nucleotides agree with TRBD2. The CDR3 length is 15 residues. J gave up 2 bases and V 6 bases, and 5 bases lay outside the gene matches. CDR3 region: CASSGTSGEQETQYF. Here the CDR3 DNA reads TGTGCCAGCAGCGGGACTAGCGGAGAGCAAGAGACCCAGTACTTC.

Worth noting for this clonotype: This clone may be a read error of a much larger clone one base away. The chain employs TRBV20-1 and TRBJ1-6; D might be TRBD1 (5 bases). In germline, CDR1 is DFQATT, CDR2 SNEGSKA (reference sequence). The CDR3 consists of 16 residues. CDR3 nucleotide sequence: TGCAGTGCCACGGCGGGGGGAAGCTCCTATAATTCACACCTCCACTTT. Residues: CSATAGGSSYNSHLHF.

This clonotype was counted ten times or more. CDR3 protein: CASGDGSNQPQHF. The CDR3 DNA reads as TGTGCCAGCGGGGACGGTAGCAATCAGCCCCAGCATTTT. This chain connects TRBV6-1 to TRBJ1-5; maybe TRBD1 (5 bases). Looked up from germline, CDR1 is MNHNS and CDR2 is SASEGT. The CDR3 sequence is 13 residues long. V dropped 8 bases and J dropped 0 bases, with 8 bases sitting between them.

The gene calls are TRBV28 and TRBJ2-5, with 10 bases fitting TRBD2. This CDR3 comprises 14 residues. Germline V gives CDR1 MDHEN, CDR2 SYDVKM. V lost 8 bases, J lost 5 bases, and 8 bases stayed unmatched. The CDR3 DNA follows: TGTGCCAGCTGGGGGGCTAGCGGGAGTGAGACCCAGTACTTC. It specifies CASWGASGSETQYF.

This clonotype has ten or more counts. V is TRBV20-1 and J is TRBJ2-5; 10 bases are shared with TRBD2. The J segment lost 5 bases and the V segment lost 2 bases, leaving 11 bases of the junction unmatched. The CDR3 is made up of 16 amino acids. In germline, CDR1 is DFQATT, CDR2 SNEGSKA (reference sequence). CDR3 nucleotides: TGCAGTGCTAGACTAGCGGGAGCTATTTCGGTGGAGACCCAGTACTTC. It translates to CSARLAGAISVETQYF.

CDR3 amino acids: CSALRYSNQPQHF. The DNA for the CDR3 is TGCAGTGCTCTGCGATATAGCAATCAGCCCCAGCATTTT. The chain has TRBV20-1 and TRBJ1-5; D unclear. The CDR3 runs 13 residues. V was pared by 5 bases and J by 0 bases, with 8 bases between. Germline loops: CDR1 DFQATT, CDR2 SNEGSKA (reference sequence).

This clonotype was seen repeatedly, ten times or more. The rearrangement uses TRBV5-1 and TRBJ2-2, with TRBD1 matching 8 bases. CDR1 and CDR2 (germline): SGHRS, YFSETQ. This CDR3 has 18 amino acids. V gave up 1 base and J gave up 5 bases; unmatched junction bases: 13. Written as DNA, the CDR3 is TGCGCCAGCAGCTTGAGGTCGGGACAGGCCTCGGGGACCGGGGAGCTGTTTTTT. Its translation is CASSLRSGQASGTGELFF.

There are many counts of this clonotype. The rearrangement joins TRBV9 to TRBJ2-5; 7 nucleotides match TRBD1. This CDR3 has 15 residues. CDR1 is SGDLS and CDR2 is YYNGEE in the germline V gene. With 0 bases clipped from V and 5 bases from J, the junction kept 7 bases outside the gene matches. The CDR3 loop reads CASSVGEGGAETQYF. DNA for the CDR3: TGTGCCAGCAGCGTAGGGGAAGGGGGCGCCGAGACCCAGTACTTC.

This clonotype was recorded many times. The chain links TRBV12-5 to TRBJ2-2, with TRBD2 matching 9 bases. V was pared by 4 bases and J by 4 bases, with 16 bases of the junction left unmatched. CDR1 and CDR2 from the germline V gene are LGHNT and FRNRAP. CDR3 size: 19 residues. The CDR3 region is CASGSTSGLSPRSTGELFF. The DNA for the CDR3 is TGTGCTAGTGGTTCGACTAGCGGCCTTTCCCCCCGGAGCACCGGGGAGCTGTTTTTT. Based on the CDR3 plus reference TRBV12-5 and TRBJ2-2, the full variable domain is DARVTQTPRHKVTEMGQEVTMRCQPILGHNTVFWYRQTMMQGLELLAYFRNRAPLDDSGMPKDRFSAEMPDATLATLKIQPSEPRDSAVYFCASGSTSGLSPRSTGELFFGEGSRLTVL.

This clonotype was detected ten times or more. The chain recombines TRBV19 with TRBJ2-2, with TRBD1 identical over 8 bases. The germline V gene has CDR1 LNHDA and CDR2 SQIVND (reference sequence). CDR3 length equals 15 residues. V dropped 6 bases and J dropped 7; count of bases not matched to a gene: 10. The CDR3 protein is CASRKDRGGGGELFF. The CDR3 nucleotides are TGTGCCAGTAGGAAAGACAGGGGAGGAGGCGGGGAGCTGTTTTTT.

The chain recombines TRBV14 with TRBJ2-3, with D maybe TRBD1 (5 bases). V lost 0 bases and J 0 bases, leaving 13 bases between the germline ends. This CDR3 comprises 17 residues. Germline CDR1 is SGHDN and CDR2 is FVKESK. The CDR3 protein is CASSQDRTISSTDTQYF. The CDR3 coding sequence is TGTGCCAGCAGCCAAGATCGGACAATATCTAGCACAGATACGCAGTATTTT.

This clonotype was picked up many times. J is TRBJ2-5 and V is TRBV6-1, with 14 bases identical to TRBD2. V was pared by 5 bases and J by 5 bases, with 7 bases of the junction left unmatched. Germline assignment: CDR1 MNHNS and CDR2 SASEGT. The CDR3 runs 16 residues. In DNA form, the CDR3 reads TGTGCCAGCAGTAAACGACTAGCGGGAGGGACGGAGACCCAGTACTTC. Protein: CASSKRLAGGTETQYF.

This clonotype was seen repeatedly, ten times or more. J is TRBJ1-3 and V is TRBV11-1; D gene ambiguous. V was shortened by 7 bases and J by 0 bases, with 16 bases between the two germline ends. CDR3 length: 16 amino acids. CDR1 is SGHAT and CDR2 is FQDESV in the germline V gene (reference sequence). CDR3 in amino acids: CASTPGKRISGNTIYF. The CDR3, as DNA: TGTGCCAGCACCCCTGGGAAGAGGATCTCTGGAAACACCATATATTTT.

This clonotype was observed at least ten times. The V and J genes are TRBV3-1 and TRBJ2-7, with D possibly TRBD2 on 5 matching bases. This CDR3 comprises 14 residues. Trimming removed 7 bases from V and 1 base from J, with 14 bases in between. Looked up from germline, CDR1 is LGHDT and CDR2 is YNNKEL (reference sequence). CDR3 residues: CASTLDSGSYEQYF. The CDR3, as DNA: TGTGCCAGCACCTTAGATTCGGGGTCCTACGAGCAGTACTTC.

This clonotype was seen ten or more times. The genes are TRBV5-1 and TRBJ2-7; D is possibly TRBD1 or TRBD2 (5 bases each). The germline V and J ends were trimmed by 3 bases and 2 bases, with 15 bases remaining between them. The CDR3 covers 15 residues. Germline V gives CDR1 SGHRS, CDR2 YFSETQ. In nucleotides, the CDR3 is TGCGCCAGCAGCTGGAACCGGGACGGGACCTACGAGCAGTACTTC. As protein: CASSWNRDGTYEQYF.

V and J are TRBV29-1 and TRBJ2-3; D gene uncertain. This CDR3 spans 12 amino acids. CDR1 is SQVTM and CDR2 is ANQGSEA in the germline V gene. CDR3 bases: TGCATCTACCCCTTGGGCACAGATACGCAGTATTTT. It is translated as CIYPLGTDTQYF.

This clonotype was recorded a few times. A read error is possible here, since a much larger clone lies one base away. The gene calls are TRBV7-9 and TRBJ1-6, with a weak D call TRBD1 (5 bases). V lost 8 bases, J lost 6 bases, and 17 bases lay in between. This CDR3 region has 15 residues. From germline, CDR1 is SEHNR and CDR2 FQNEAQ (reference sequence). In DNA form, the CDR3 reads TGTGCCAGCGGCCCGGGACGGTCGAGTAATTCACCCCTCCACTTT. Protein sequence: CASGPGRSSNSPLHF.

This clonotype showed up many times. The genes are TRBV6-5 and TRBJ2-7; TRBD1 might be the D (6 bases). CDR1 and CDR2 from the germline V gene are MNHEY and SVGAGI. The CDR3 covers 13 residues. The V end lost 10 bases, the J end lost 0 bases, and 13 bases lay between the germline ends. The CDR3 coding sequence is TGTGCCACCCGGGACAACAACTCCTACGAGCAGTACTTC. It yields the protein CATRDNNSYEQYF.

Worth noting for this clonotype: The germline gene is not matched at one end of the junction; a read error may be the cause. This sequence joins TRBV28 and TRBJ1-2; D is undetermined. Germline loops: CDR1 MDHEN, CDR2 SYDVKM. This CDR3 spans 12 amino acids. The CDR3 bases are TGTGCCAGCAGTTTATCCAACTATGGCTACGCCTTC. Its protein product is CASSLSNYGYAF.

The CDR3 here is CASSPSVDRGMRGYTF. The CDR3 DNA follows: TGTGCCAGCTCACCCTCGGTGGACAGGGGGATGCGGGGCTACACCTTC. This chain uses TRBV18 with TRBJ1-2, with 10 bases lining up with TRBD1. Germline CDR1 and CDR2: KGHSH and LQKENI. V shed 3 bases, J shed 8 bases, and the junction held 12 bases outside the gene matches. The CDR3 consists of 16 residues.

The CDR3 protein is CASSYIRGGSNQPQHF. The CDR3, as DNA: TGTGCCAGCAGTTATATAAGGGGAGGAAGCAATCAGCCCCAGCATTTT. This chain uses TRBV12-3 or TRBV12-4 with TRBJ1-5, with a possible D match to TRBD1 (5 bases). V gave up 4 bases and J gave up 1 base, with 14 bases separating them. The CDR3 consists of 16 residues.

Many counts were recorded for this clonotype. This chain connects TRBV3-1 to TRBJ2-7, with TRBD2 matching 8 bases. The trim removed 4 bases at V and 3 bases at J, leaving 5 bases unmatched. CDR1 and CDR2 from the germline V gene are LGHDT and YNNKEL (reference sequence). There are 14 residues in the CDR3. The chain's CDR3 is CASSLSGSIYEQYF. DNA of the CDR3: TGTGCCAGCAGCCTCAGCGGGAGTATCTACGAGCAGTACTTC.

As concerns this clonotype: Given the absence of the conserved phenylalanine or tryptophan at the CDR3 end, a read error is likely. The DNA of the CDR3 is TGTGCCAGCAGTTTACCCGGGACTAGAAACACCGGGGAGCTGTTTCTT. Protein sequence: CASSLPGTRNTGELFL. The V call is TRBV28, the J call TRBJ2-2; 8 bases align to TRBD2. The CDR3 is 16 amino acids. The trim removed 2 bases at V and 2 bases at J, leaving 4 bases unmatched. CDR1 and CDR2 (germline): MDHEN, SYDVKM.

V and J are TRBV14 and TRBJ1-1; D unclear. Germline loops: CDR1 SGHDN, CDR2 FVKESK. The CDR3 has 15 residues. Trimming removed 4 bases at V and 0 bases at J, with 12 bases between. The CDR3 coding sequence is TGTGCCAGCAGCCTGGGGTTAGGGTTGAACACTGAAGCTTTCTTT. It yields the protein CASSLGLGLNTEAFF.

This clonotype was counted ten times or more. The CDR3 DNA reads TGTGCCAGCAGCCAAACCGGTGGGGACACTGAAGCTTTCTTT. Translating it yields CASSQTGGDTEAFF. This sequence joins TRBV4-2 and TRBJ1-1; unclear D gene. Germline V lookup: CDR1 LGHNA, CDR2 YNFKEQ. The CDR3 is made up of 14 amino acids. V lost 2 bases and J 3 bases, leaving 10 bases between the germline ends.

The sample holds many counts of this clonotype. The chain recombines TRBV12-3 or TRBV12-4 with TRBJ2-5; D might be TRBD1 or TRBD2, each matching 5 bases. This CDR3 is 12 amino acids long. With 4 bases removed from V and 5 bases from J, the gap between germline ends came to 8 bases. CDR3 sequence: CASSSGAETQYF. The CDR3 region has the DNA TGTGCCAGCAGTTCCGGGGCGGAGACCCAGTACTTC.